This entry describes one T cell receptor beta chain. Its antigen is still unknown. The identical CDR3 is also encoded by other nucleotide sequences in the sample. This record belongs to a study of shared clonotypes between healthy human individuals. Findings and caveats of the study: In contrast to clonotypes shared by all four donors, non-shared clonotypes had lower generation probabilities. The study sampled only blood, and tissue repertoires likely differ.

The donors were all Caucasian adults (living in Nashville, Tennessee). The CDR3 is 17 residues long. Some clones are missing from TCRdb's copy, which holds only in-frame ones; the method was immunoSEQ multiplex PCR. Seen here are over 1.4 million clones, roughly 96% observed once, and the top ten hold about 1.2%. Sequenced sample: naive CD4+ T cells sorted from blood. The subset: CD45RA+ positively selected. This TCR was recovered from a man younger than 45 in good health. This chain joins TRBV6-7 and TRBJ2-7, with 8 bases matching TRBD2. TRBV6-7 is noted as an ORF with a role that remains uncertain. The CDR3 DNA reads TGTGCTTTTGCTGGGACTAGATGCGGGAATAGCTCCTACGAGCAGTACTTC. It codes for CAFAGTRCGNSSYEQYF.